These T cell receptor beta chains were read from a single sample in a study of blood T cell repertoires in COVID-19. Profiling relied on immunoSEQ multiplex PCR, and the TCRdb table lists in-frame clones only, not all of them. The sample carries roughly 500,000 clones, approximately 88% recorded once. Sequencing was carried out using PBMCs or T cells enriched from blood (not recorded which). These receptors all stem from a woman between 35 and 50 years old who had recovered from COVID-19. The CDR3 runs from the conserved cysteine through the conserved F or W. The order of the fields is clone size, D gene, V gene, J gene, CDR3 DNA, CDR3 protein. The D gene is left open where the match is weak. Clone size is stated in some rows and not others, as once, few, many or a class when expanded.

clone_size: NA; d_call: NA; v_call: TRBV18; j_call: TRBJ2-3; cdr3_nt: TGTGCCAGCTCGCCCGGACTACTTAGCACAGATACGCAGTATTTT; cdr3_aa: CASSPGLLSTDTQYF
clone_size: NA; d_call: NA; v_call: TRBV11-2; j_call: TRBJ1-2; cdr3_nt: TGTGCCAGCAGCCCCAGTACAGGGTATGGCTACACCTTC; cdr3_aa: CASSPSTGYGYTF
clone_size: NA; d_call: NA; v_call: TRBV6-5; j_call: TRBJ2-7; cdr3_nt: TGTGCCAGCAGTTACTTCTCCGGGAACGAGCAGTACTTC; cdr3_aa: CASSYFSGNEQYF
clone_size: NA; d_call: TRBD2; v_call: TRBV5-6; j_call: TRBJ2-3; cdr3_nt: TGTGCCAGCAGCTTAAGCGGGGGAAGCACAGATACGCAGTATTTT; cdr3_aa: CASSLSGGSTDTQYF
clone_size: NA; d_call: TRBD1; v_call: TRBV5-1; j_call: TRBJ1-4; cdr3_nt: TGCGCCAGCAGCTTTCTCAGCCGGGACAGAACTAATGAAAAACTGTTTTTT; cdr3_aa: CASSFLSRDRTNEKLFF
clone_size: NA; d_call: TRBD1; v_call: TRBV7-6; j_call: TRBJ2-5; cdr3_nt: TGTGCCAGCTCCATCCAGGGGGTCAGGGAGACCCAGTACTTC; cdr3_aa: CASSIQGVRETQYF
clone_size: NA; d_call: TRBD1; v_call: TRBV6-5; j_call: TRBJ1-2; cdr3_nt: TGTGCCAGCAGTTACTCCAGCCAGGGGGCCTATGGCTACACCTTC; cdr3_aa: CASSYSSQGAYGYTF
clone_size: once; d_call: TRBD2; v_call: TRBV9; j_call: TRBJ2-5; cdr3_nt: TGTGCCAGCAGCGTTGGCGGGAGTTGGGAGACCCAGTACTTC; cdr3_aa: CASSVGGSWETQYF
clone_size: once; d_call: TRBD2; v_call: TRBV7-7; j_call: TRBJ2-3; cdr3_nt: TGTGCCAGCAGCCCGGGACTAGCGGGAGCAGATACGCAGTATTTT; cdr3_aa: CASSPGLAGADTQYF
clone_size: NA; d_call: NA; v_call: TRBV15; j_call: TRBJ1-2; cdr3_nt: TGTGCCACCAGCAGAGGGGCAGGATCGCCTTATGGCTACACCTTC; cdr3_aa: CATSRGAGSPYGYTF
clone_size: once; d_call: TRBD1; v_call: TRBV19; j_call: TRBJ2-7; cdr3_nt: TGTGCCAGTAGTATTCTCCCACCGGGACAGGCTCCCTCCTACGAGCAGTACTTC; cdr3_aa: CASSILPPGQAPSYEQYF
clone_size: NA; d_call: NA; v_call: TRBV21-1; j_call: TRBJ1-5; cdr3_nt: TGTGCCAGCAGCATCCCCAGGGCCCTCAATCAGCCCCAGCATTTT; cdr3_aa: CASSIPRALNQPQHF
clone_size: many; d_call: NA; v_call: TRBV2; j_call: TRBJ1-1; cdr3_nt: TGTGCCAGCAGTCAGCAGGGGAACACTGAAGCTTTCTTT; cdr3_aa: CASSQQGNTEAFF
clone_size: NA; d_call: NA; v_call: TRBV15; j_call: TRBJ2-6; cdr3_nt: TGTGCCACCAGCGCTTCAGGCTCAGGGGCCAACGTCCTGACTTTC; cdr3_aa: CATSASGSGANVLTF
clone_size: NA; d_call: TRBD1; v_call: TRBV28; j_call: TRBJ2-1; cdr3_nt: TGTGCCAGCAGTTTACCGGGACAGGGGTGGAACGAGCAGTTCTTC; cdr3_aa: CASSLPGQGWNEQFF
clone_size: NA; d_call: TRBD1; v_call: TRBV6-2/TRBV6-3; j_call: TRBJ2-7; cdr3_nt: TGTGCCAGCAGCAGAGGGACAGACCTCGGCGAGCAGTACTTC; cdr3_aa: CASSRGTDLGEQYF